This entry lists 12 T cell receptor beta chains sequenced from one sample in a study of blood T cell repertoires in COVID-19. The method was immunoSEQ multiplex PCR; TCRdb's version includes in-frame clones alone and lacks a portion of them. The sample comprises about 130,000 clones, roughly three quarters of which are singletons, and about 18% rests with the top ten. The sample taken for sequencing was peripheral blood. These receptors all come from a man aged 80 or over with acute or convalescent COVID-19.

The rearrangement uses TRBV5-1 and TRBJ2-2, with 9 bases aligning to TRBD1. The germline V gene has CDR1 SGHRS and CDR2 YFSETQ. The CDR3 has 16 amino acids. V shed 2 bases, J shed 4 bases, and the junction held 6 bases outside the gene matches. CDR3 residues: CASSLAGQGGTGELFF. The CDR3, as DNA: TGCGCCAGCAGCTTAGCGGGACAGGGAGGCACCGGGGAGCTGTTTTTT. The full variable domain, completed using reference TRBV5-1 and TRBJ2-2, is KAGVTQTPRYLIKTRGQQVTLSCSPISGHRSVSWYQQTPGQGLQFLFEYFSETQRNKGNFPGRFSGRQFSNSRSEMNVSTLELGDSALYLCASSLAGQGGTGELFFGEGSRLTVL.

V gene TRBV5-1 combines with J gene TRBJ2-7; unclear D gene. The CDR3 runs to 14 residues. The V gene lost 4 bases and the J gene lost 0 bases, with 11 bases spanning the gap. Germline CDR1 reads SGHRS; CDR2 reads YFSETQ. The CDR3 loop is CASSPGGSSYEQYF. In nucleotides, the CDR3 is TGCGCCAGCAGCCCTGGCGGCAGCTCCTACGAGCAGTACTTC.

This chain uses TRBV25-1 with TRBJ1-4; the D gene is possibly TRBD1 (5 bases). The V gene lost 0 bases and the J gene lost 7 bases, with 12 bases spanning the gap. CDR1 is MGHDK, CDR2 SYGVNS, per germline. This CDR3 has 15 amino acids. CDR3 amino acids: CASSEYPGVGEKLFF. The CDR3 DNA reads TGTGCCAGCAGTGAATATCCGGGGGTGGGTGAAAAACTGTTTTTT. Together with reference TRBV25-1 and TRBJ1-4, the CDR3 gives the full variable domain: EADIYQTPRYLVIGTGKKITLECSQTMGHDKMYWYQQDPGMELHLIHYSYGVNSTEKGDLSSESTVSRIRTEHFPLTLESARPSHTSQYLCASSEYPGVGEKLFFGSGTQLSVL.

The V gene is TRBV5-1, the J gene TRBJ2-3; the match to TRBD2 covers 9 bases. The CDR3 has 15 residues. After removal of 4 bases from V and 3 bases from J, the junction contained 6 bases not matched to a gene. The germline V gene has CDR1 SGHRS and CDR2 YFSETQ. This CDR3 is CASSSGTSSTDTQYF. The CDR3 DNA reads TGCGCCAGCAGCAGCGGGACTAGCTCGACAGATACGCAGTATTTT.

In DNA form, the CDR3 reads TGTGCCAGCAGCCAAGGGGACAGTAGCAATCAGCCCCAGCATTTT. This encodes CASSQGDSSNQPQHF. This chain joins TRBV3-1 (or the pseudogene TRBV3-2) and TRBJ1-5; 7 positions agree with TRBD1. Germline CDR1 LGHDT, CDR2 YNNKEL (reference sequence). The CDR3 loop spans 15 amino acids. Unmatched junction bases numbered 0, after V lost 1 base and J lost 0 bases.

Of note for this clone: The junction differs from germline at one of its ends, possibly a read error. This chain links TRBV27 with TRBJ2-1, with a tentative D call TRBD1 (5 bases). This CDR3 comprises 12 residues. CDR1 and CDR2 (germline): MNHEY, SMNVEV (reference sequence). The CDR3 spells CASSFSGQGWLF. The CDR3 DNA sequence: TGTGCCAGCAGTTTTTCTGGCCAGGGCTGGCTCTTC.

This chain's CDR3 is CASSIDRAGTEKLFF. The CDR3 region has the DNA TGTGCCAGTAGTATAGATCGCGCTGGTACGGAAAAACTGTTTTTT. This rearrangement joins TRBV19 to TRBJ1-4; no definite D call. Deletions cut 0 bases from V and 8 bases from J, with 13 bases between. Germline lookup yields CDR1 LNHDA and CDR2 SQIVND (reference sequence). The CDR3 loop spans 15 amino acids. The variable domain in full, with the rest retrieved from reference TRBV19 and TRBJ1-4, is DGGITQSPKYLFRKEGQNVTLSCEQNLNHDAMYWYRQDPGQGLRLIYYSQIVNDFQKGDIAEGYSVSREKKESFPLTVTSAQKNPTAFYLCASSIDRAGTEKLFFGSGTQLSVL.

The rearrangement uses TRBV5-4 and TRBJ1-3; 8 bases line up with TRBD1. The length of the CDR3 is 16 residues. Germline V CDR1 and CDR2: SGHNT, YYREEE (reference sequence). V lost 3 bases, J lost 0 bases, and 5 bases stayed unmatched. The CDR3 sequence is CASSSPGQVSGNTIYF. For the CDR3, the DNA is TGTGCCAGCAGCTCTCCGGGACAGGTCTCTGGAAACACCATATATTTT.

The gene calls are TRBV2 and TRBJ2-6; 7 nucleotides match TRBD2. CDR1 SNHLY and CDR2 FYNNEI come from the germline V gene. There are 15 residues in the CDR3. V trimming: 4 bases; J trimming: 4 bases; junction bases outside the gene matches: 4. CDR3 in DNA: TGTGCCAGCAGTGTGGGAGGGAGAGGGGCCAACGTCCTGACTTTC. This encodes CASSVGGRGANVLTF.

CDR3: CASSLSAGSRETQYF. In DNA form, the CDR3 reads TGCGCCAGCAGCCTCTCGGCGGGGAGTCGAGAGACCCAGTACTTC. The chain has TRBV4-3 and TRBJ2-5; possible D gene TRBD2, 6 bases. The CDR3 is made up of 15 amino acids. Germline V lookup: CDR1 LGHNA, CDR2 YSLEER. Trimming stripped 4 bases from V and 4 bases from J, with 16 bases between.

A few counts support this clone. The CDR3 loop is CASSEAGRGITEAFF. In DNA form, the CDR3 reads TGTGCCAGCAGTGAAGCGGGCAGGGGAATCACTGAAGCTTTCTTT. The chain recombines TRBV6-1 with TRBJ1-1, with D possibly being TRBD1 (6 bases). Per germline, CDR1 MNHNS and CDR2 SASEGT. The ends were cut back, 0 bases at V and 4 bases at J, with 12 bases in the middle. This CDR3 is 15 amino acids long.

The gene calls are TRBV13 and TRBJ2-3; no reliable D call. The CDR3 sequence is 16 residues long. Trimming took 2 bases from V and 1 from J, leaving 13 bases between them. Per the germline V gene, CDR1 is PRHDT and CDR2 is FYEKMQ (reference sequence). This CDR3 is CASSLNGFSGTDTQYF. The CDR3 DNA reads TGTGCCAGCAGCTTAAACGGGTTCAGTGGCACAGATACGCAGTATTTT.